The next 16 T cell receptor beta chains were all read from a single sample in a study of blood T cell repertoires in COVID-19. Profiling relied on immunoSEQ multiplex PCR, and the TCRdb table lists in-frame clones only, not all of them. The sample includes under 95,000 clones, 80% to 90% of them seen just once. The sequencing input was peripheral blood. Every receptor here comes from an elderly man in a cohort sampled during active COVID-19.

The chain recombines TRBV18 with TRBJ2-3; 11 nucleotides align to TRBD2. Trimming removed 5 bases from V and 2 bases from J; junction bases left unmatched: 3. The germline CDR1 and CDR2 sequences are KGHSH and LQKENI. The CDR3 has 15 residues. CDR3 DNA sequence: TGTGCCAGCTCAGTAGCGGGGGGGCCCACAGATACGCAGTATTTT. Translating it yields CASSVAGGPTDTQYF. Supplemented by reference TRBV18 and TRBJ2-3, the full variable domain reads NAGVMQNPRHLVRRRGQEARLRCSPMKGHSHVYWYRQLPEEGLKFMVYLQKENIIDESGMPKERFSAEFPKEGPSILRIQQVVRGDSAAYFCASSVAGGPTDTQYFGPGTRLTVL.

The rearrangement uses TRBV19 and TRBJ2-1; possible D gene TRBD1, 5 bases. Germline CDR1 LNHDA, CDR2 SQIVND (reference sequence). The CDR3 has 14 residues. V lost 1 base, J lost 6 bases, and 10 bases lay in between. CDR3 in DNA: TGTGCCAGTAGTATAGGACCAGGGTTCAATGAGCAGTTCTTC. Translating gives CASSIGPGFNEQFF.

The chain combines TRBV9 with TRBJ2-1, with 10 positions matching TRBD2. The CDR3 runs 13 residues. The junction had 8 bases not matched to a gene; V was cut back by 7 bases and J by 10 bases. Looked up from germline, CDR1 is SGDLS and CDR2 is YYNGEE. CDR3 sequence (DNA): TGTGCCAGCGGTAGCGGGGGGCGCGGGGAGCAGTTCTTC. Its translation: CASGSGGRGEQFF.

The chain carries TRBV27 and TRBJ1-1; 9 nucleotides line up with TRBD1. The CDR3 is made up of 14 amino acids. Germline V gene lookup returns CDR1 MNHEY and CDR2 SMNVEV (reference sequence). Trimming cost V 6 bases and J 0 bases; bases outside gene matches: 2. The CDR3 region is CASRDRGLNTEAFF. The CDR3 region has the DNA TGTGCCAGCAGGGACAGGGGATTGAACACTGAAGCTTTCTTT.

By its share, this clone is medium-sized. The chain uses TRBV5-1 and TRBJ2-7; 9 positions match TRBD1. The junction had 8 bases not matched to a gene; V was cut back by 3 bases and J by 7 bases. Germline V gene sequence: CDR1 SGHRS, CDR2 YFSETQ. CDR3 length: 14 amino acids. CDR3 DNA sequence: TGCGCCAGCAGCTCCACAGGGGGCGCGGGGGAGCAGTACGTC. Translation: CASSSTGGAGEQYV.

This chain links TRBV5-5 with TRBJ1-2; 8 bases align to TRBD1. CDR1 is SGHKS, CDR2 YYEKEE, per germline (reference sequence). This CDR3 is built from 16 residues. Trimming took 3 bases from V and 8 from J; bases not matched to a gene: 15. In nucleotides, the CDR3 is TGTGCCAGCAGCTGGGGAGACAGGGGCAACCCGGGGGGCTACACCTTC. Its protein is CASSWGDRGNPGGYTF.

The V gene is TRBV5-5, the J gene TRBJ2-2, with TRBD2 identical over 7 bases. CDR1 SGHKS and CDR2 YYEKEE come from the germline V gene (reference sequence). The CDR3 runs to 16 residues. V shed 4 bases, J shed 1 base, and the junction held 7 bases outside the gene matches. CDR3 region: CASSQAGTMNTGELFF. The DNA of the CDR3 is TGTGCCAGCAGCCAGGCCGGGACTATGAACACCGGGGAGCTGTTTTTT.

This rearrangement joins TRBV9 to TRBJ1-4; D is undetermined. Trimming took off 0 bases at V and 3 bases at J, with 12 bases between the two ends. Looked up from germline, CDR1 is SGDLS and CDR2 is YYNGEE. The CDR3 is made up of 16 amino acids. The CDR3 coding sequence is TGTGCCAGCAGCGTAGCTTATGGGCAGCCTAATGAAAAACTGTTTTTT. This codes for CASSVAYGQPNEKLFF.

The chain carries TRBV19 and TRBJ1-2; the D is unclear. This CDR3 region has 12 residues. In germline, CDR1 is LNHDA, CDR2 SQIVND (reference sequence). V was cut by 5 bases and J by 2 bases, with 6 bases left in between. CDR3 bases: TGTGCCAGTAGTCAGGCAAACTATGGCTACACCTTC. It is translated as CASSQANYGYTF. Based on the CDR3 plus reference TRBV19 and TRBJ1-2, the full variable domain is DGGITQSPKYLFRKEGQNVTLSCEQNLNHDAMYWYRQDPGQGLRLIYYSQIVNDFQKGDIAEGYSVSREKKESFPLTVTSAQKNPTAFYLCASSQANYGYTFGSGTRLTVV.

The chain carries TRBV19 and TRBJ2-3; 8 nucleotides align to TRBD1. The CDR3 covers 13 residues. The V gene's germline CDR1 is LNHDA and CDR2 SQIVND (reference sequence). Losses at the gene ends were 3 bases for V and 6 bases for J; bases not matched to a gene: 2. CDR3 nucleotide sequence: TGTGCCAGTAGTATCCAGGGGGCTGATACGCAGTATTTT. Translation gives CASSIQGADTQYF.

CDR3 DNA: TGTGCCAGCAGCATAACAGGGGCCGCAACTAATGAAAAACTGTTTTTT. Amino acids: CASSITGAATNEKLFF. The chain is built from TRBV5-8 and TRBJ1-4, with 7 bases lining up with TRBD1. V was pared by 4 bases and J by 0 bases, with 6 bases of the junction left unmatched. The germline gives CDR1 SGHTS, CDR2 YDEGEE. This CDR3 region has 16 residues.

This clone was seen more than once but under ten times. V gene TRBV29-1 combines with J gene TRBJ1-2, with TRBD1 matching over 7 bases. The V segment lost 7 bases and the J segment 6 bases; nucleotides outside the gene matches: 11. The CDR3 is made up of 13 amino acids. The germline V gene encodes CDR1 SQVTM and CDR2 ANQGSEA. This chain's CDR3 is CSAFDRVGNGYTF. CDR3 coding DNA: TGCAGCGCCTTCGACAGGGTAGGGAATGGCTACACCTTC. Full variable domain (missing parts from reference TRBV29-1 and TRBJ1-2): SAVISQKPSRDICQRGTSLTIQCQVDSQVTMMFWYRQQPGQSLTLIATANQGSEATYESGFVIDKFPISRPNLTFSTLTVSNMSPEDSSIYLCSAFDRVGNGYTFGSGTRLTVV.

The chain combines TRBV7-9 with TRBJ2-7, with D maybe TRBD1 (7 bases). This CDR3 has 15 amino acids. CDR1 and CDR2 (germline): SEHNR, FQNEAQ (reference sequence). V lost 5 bases, J lost 4 bases, and 18 bases lay in between. CDR3 bases: TGTGCCAGCAGCGAAGGGAGGACAGGAATATACGAGCAGTACGTC. Its protein product is CASSEGRTGIYEQYV.

This clone was seen a single time. The chain combines TRBV12-1 with TRBJ1-1; the D call of TRBD1 is as the table states it, not checked on the DNA. TRBV12-1 is assigned pseudogene status. The CDR3 runs to 16 residues. In DNA form, the CDR3 reads TGTGCCAGCAGCTCCCGGACAGGACCCATGAACACTGAAGCTTTCTTT. It codes for CASSSRTGPMNTEAFF.

The genes are TRBV20-1 and TRBJ2-7; D gene ambiguous. This CDR3 is 11 amino acids long. With 1 base removed from V and 4 bases from J, the gap between germline ends came to 5 bases. CDR1 is DFQATT, CDR2 SNEGSKA, per germline (reference sequence). CDR3 DNA sequence: TGCAGTGCTAGAGCTCCTTACGAGCAGTACTTC. The encoded protein is CSARAPYEQYF.

V gene TRBV11-2 combines with J gene TRBJ2-2; 9 bases are shared with TRBD2. This CDR3 has 16 residues. The V and J ends lost 1 base and 7 bases, in that order; junction bases with no gene match: 7. Germline V lookup: CDR1 SGHAT, CDR2 FQNNGV. As DNA, the CDR3 is TGTGCCAGCAGCTTAGGAGCTAGCGGGGTAGGCGGGGAGCTGTTTTTT. This sequence encodes CASSLGASGVGGELFF.